This T cell receptor beta chain came from a study of control samples from healthy donors and cancer patients (dated by TCRdb to the early 2020s). Points on this clone: Its recognized antigen is unknown. No base-level quality is on record; no much larger clone is a single base apart.

Library preparation employed the immunoSEQ multiplex PCR assay. TCRdb mirrors the immuneACCESS table, restricted to in-frame sequences. Some clones are absent from its copies; in checked studies, under half trace to an unresolved V gene, and the reason for the others is unknown. This sample holds about 110,000 clones; about nine tenths were observed only once. Under 4.5% of the sample lies in the top ten. The germline V gene (reference sequence) provides CDR1 WNHNN and CDR2 SYGVQD. V trim: 8 bases; J trim: 0 bases; unmatched bases: 8. Including the terminal cysteine and phenylalanine, the CDR3 comprises 17 residues. The sequence is cut down to CDR3 DNA, 51 bases in frame from base 1.

Specimen: blood. Recombination linked TRBV10-1 to TRBJ2-2, and 11 junction bases match TRBD1. The source is a human donor in good health. The donor label of this sample is uncertain. CDR3 sequence: CASGRTGGLANTGELFF. The nucleotide sequence reads TGCGCCAGCGGTCGGACAGGGGGCCTCGCGAACACCGGGGAGCTGTTTTTT.